The rows below give T cell receptor beta chains drawn from one sample of a study of blood T cell repertoires in COVID-19. Sequenced by immunoSEQ multiplex PCR; TCRdb stores in-frame clones only, minus some. Among around 300,000 clones listed, around 87% were seen once. Material: peripheral blood. Every receptor here comes from a woman aged 40 to 55 with COVID-19, enrolled during active disease. The CDR3 runs from the conserved cysteine through the conserved F or W. D genes are given only for firm matches. Only some rows state a clone size, as once, few, many or a class for expanded clones.

>NA|TRBV9|13|TRBJ2-4|NA
CASSRPEGNIQYF
TGTGCCAGCAGCCGGCCAGAGGGAAACATTCAGTACTTC
>NA|TRBV3-1/TRBV3-2|17|TRBJ2-3|TRBD2
CASSQDPSAGVTDTQYF
TGTGCCAGCAGCCAAGACCCCTCAGCGGGGGTCACAGATACGCAGTATTTT
>NA|TRBV18|16|TRBJ1-1|NA
CASSPVGQGQGTEAFF
TGTGCCAGCTCACCAGTAGGCCAGGGGCAGGGGACTGAAGCTTTCTTT
>NA|TRBV6-5|13|TRBJ1-2|NA
CASRKDSTYGYTF
TGTGCCAGCAGAAAGGACAGTACCTATGGCTACACCTTC
>NA|TRBV7-8|14|TRBJ2-7|TRBD1
CASSYRQGPYEQYF
TGTGCCAGCAGCTACAGACAGGGACCCTACGAGCAGTACTTC
>NA|TRBV28|13|TRBJ2-7|TRBD1
CASEYRGRYEQYF
TGTGCCAGTGAGTACAGGGGCCGGTACGAGCAGTACTTC
>NA|TRBV28|12|TRBJ1-2|NA
CASSQIGDGYTF
TGTGCCAGCAGTCAAATAGGGGATGGCTACACCTTC
>NA|TRBV5-1|17|TRBJ1-3|TRBD1
CASSSGTGRSSGNTIYF
TGCGCCAGCAGCTCCGGGACAGGGAGGAGCTCTGGAAACACCATATATTTT
>NA|TRBV6-2/TRBV6-3|16|TRBJ1-1|TRBD1
CASSYLIGDRGTEAFF
TGTGCCAGCAGTTACCTCATAGGGGACAGAGGGACTGAAGCTTTCTTT
>NA|TRBV28|18|TRBJ1-5|NA
CASSPAGLAGISNQPQHF
TGTGCCAGCAGTCCCGCCGGGTTGGCAGGGATTAGCAATCAGCCCCAGCATTTT
>NA|TRBV11-1|15|TRBJ2-7|NA
CASSYLTGSSYEQYF
TGTGCCAGCAGCTACCTTACAGGGAGCTCCTACGAGCAGTACTTC
>NA|TRBV27|14|TRBJ2-5|NA
CASSLSVGGGSQYF
TGTGCCAGCAGTTTATCTGTGGGTGGTGGGAGCCAGTACTTC
>NA|TRBV5-8|15|TRBJ2-1|NA
CASSLDGSSYNEQFF
TGTGCCAGCAGCCTGGACGGGAGCTCCTACAATGAGCAGTTCTTC
>NA|TRBV5-4|16|TRBJ1-1|TRBD1
CASSLAGQGGRTEAFF
TGTGCCAGCAGCTTGGCCGGACAGGGAGGTAGGACTGAAGCTTTCTTT
>NA|TRBV5-5|15|TRBJ2-1|TRBD2
CASSFQGRDYNEQFF
TGTGCCAGCAGCTTTCAAGGGAGGGACTACAATGAGCAGTTCTTC
>once|TRBV9|16|TRBJ1-6|NA
CASSVGRGIRDSPLHF
TGTGCCAGCAGCGTGGGCCGGGGGATTCGGGATTCACCCCTCCACTTT
>NA|TRBV27|16|TRBJ2-3|TRBD1
CASSYLTGQGADTQYF
TGTGCCAGCAGCTACCTTACGGGACAGGGGGCAGATACGCAGTATTTT
>NA|TRBV4-3|14|TRBJ1-4|NA
CASSQVIQREKLFF
TGCGCCAGCAGCCAAGTCATTCAGCGAGAAAAACTGTTTTTT
>once|TRBV7-2|13|TRBJ2-7|TRBD1
CASSPHRGRESWF
TGTGCCAGCAGCCCACACAGGGGTAGAGAGTCTTGGTTC
>NA|TRBV4-3|16|TRBJ2-2|NA
CASSQIGTGIVGELFF
TGCGCCAGCAGCCAAATAGGAACAGGGATTGTCGGGGAGCTGTTTTTT
>NA|TRBV7-3|18|TRBJ2-2|TRBD1
CASSLTPGTGVNTGELFF
TGTGCCAGCAGCTTAACTCCCGGGACAGGAGTGAACACCGGGGAGCTGTTTTTT
>once|TRBV6-5|15|TRBJ2-2|NA
CASRALLDNYGELFF
TGTGCCAGCCGGGCACTCCTGGACAATTACGGGGAGCTGTTTTTT
>NA|TRBV5-4|13|TRBJ1-1|TRBD1
CATDRGQGTEAFF
TGTGCAACAGACAGGGGGCAGGGAACTGAAGCTTTCTTT
>NA|TRBV5-1|14|TRBJ1-6|TRBD1
CASSSGTDNSPLHF
TGCGCCAGCAGCTCCGGGACAGATAATTCACCCCTCCACTTT
>NA|TRBV5-5|14|TRBJ2-3|TRBD1
CASSLQGAEDTQYF
TGTGCCAGCAGCTTACAGGGGGCTGAGGATACGCAGTATTTT
>NA|TRBV28|13|TRBJ2-6|NA
CATGFSGANVLTF
TGTGCCACCGGGTTCTCTGGGGCCAACGTCCTGACTTTC
>NA|TRBV5-1|15|TRBJ2-7|TRBD1
CASSRDRGGPAEQYF
TGCGCCAGCAGCAGGGACAGGGGAGGGCCGGCGGAGCAGTACTTC
>NA|TRBV15|11|TRBJ1-3|NA
CATAGGNTIYF
TGTGCCACGGCAGGTGGAAACACCATATATTTT
>NA|TRBV7-3|13|TRBJ2-1|TRBD2
CASSSSGGEEQFF
TGTGCCAGCAGCTCCTCCGGGGGGGAAGAGCAGTTCTTC
>NA|TRBV7-2|14|TRBJ2-1|TRBD2
CASSLTAGYNEQFF
TGTGCCAGCAGCTTGACAGCGGGGTACAATGAGCAGTTCTTC
>NA|TRBV15|15|TRBJ1-2|NA
CATSRDRTGIYGYTF
TGTGCCACCAGCAGAGATCGGACGGGGATATATGGCTACACCTTC
>NA|TRBV7-9|16|TRBJ2-3|TRBD1
CASSLGDRDSTDTQYF
TGTGCCAGCAGCTTAGGGGACAGGGATAGCACAGATACGCAGTATTTT
>few|TRBV9|15|TRBJ1-6|TRBD1
CASSVERQGVGPLHF
TGTGCCAGCAGCGTAGAGAGACAGGGCGTGGGACCCCTCCACTTT
>NA|TRBV27|15|TRBJ2-7|TRBD1
CASSLWGQGFYEQYF
TGTGCCAGCAGTTTATGGGGACAGGGGTTCTACGAGCAGTACTTC
>NA|TRBV7-9|14|TRBJ2-2|TRBD1
CASSLPGGSGELFF
TGTGCCAGCAGCTTACCAGGGGGTTCCGGGGAGCTGTTTTTT
>NA|TRBV28|14|TRBJ2-3|NA
CASSLDGRPDTQYF
TGTGCCAGCAGTTTGGATGGGCGCCCAGATACGCAGTATTTT
>few|TRBV6-5|15|TRBJ1-2|NA
CASSPGDGRGYGYTF
TGTGCCAGCAGTCCGGGTGACGGGAGAGGCTATGGCTACACCTTC
>NA|TRBV6-5|13|TRBJ2-4|TRBD2
CASGKEGGDIQYF
TGTGCCAGCGGGAAGGAGGGAGGGGACATTCAGTACTTC
>few|TRBV6-5|16|TRBJ1-6|TRBD1
CASSYGTGQIFSPLHF
TGTGCCAGCAGTTACGGGACAGGCCAAATCTTTTCACCCCTCCACTTT
>NA|TRBV28|17|TRBJ1-6|NA
CASSDYGRGGGESPLHF
TGTGCCAGCAGTGACTACGGACGAGGTGGGGGGGAATCACCCCTCCACTTT
>NA|TRBV12-3/TRBV12-4|13|TRBJ1-6|NA
CASFSSYNSPLHF
TGTGCCAGCTTCTCGTCCTATAATTCACCCCTCCACTTT
>NA|TRBV5-4|14|TRBJ2-7|NA
CASSLESETYEQYF
TGTGCCAGCAGCTTGGAGTCAGAAACCTACGAGCAGTACTTC
>NA|TRBV5-6|14|TRBJ2-7|NA
CASSLGGISYEQYF
TGTGCCAGCAGCTTGGGCGGAATCTCCTACGAGCAGTACTTC
>once|TRBV7-2|15|TRBJ1-1|TRBD1
CASSSYRGLNTEAFF
TGTGCCAGCAGCTCATACAGGGGTTTGAACACTGAAGCTTTCTTT
>NA|TRBV7-9|14|TRBJ1-2|NA
CASSPGAGNYGYTF
TGTGCCAGCAGCCCAGGGGCCGGCAACTATGGCTACACCTTC
>NA|TRBV5-1|14|TRBJ2-3|NA
CASRFRGITDTQYF
TGCGCCAGCAGATTCCGGGGGATCACAGATACGCAGTATTTT
>NA|TRBV5-6|16|TRBJ1-5|TRBD1
CASSLGQGQWYQPQHF
TGTGCCAGCAGCCTCGGACAGGGTCAGTGGTATCAGCCCCAGCATTTT